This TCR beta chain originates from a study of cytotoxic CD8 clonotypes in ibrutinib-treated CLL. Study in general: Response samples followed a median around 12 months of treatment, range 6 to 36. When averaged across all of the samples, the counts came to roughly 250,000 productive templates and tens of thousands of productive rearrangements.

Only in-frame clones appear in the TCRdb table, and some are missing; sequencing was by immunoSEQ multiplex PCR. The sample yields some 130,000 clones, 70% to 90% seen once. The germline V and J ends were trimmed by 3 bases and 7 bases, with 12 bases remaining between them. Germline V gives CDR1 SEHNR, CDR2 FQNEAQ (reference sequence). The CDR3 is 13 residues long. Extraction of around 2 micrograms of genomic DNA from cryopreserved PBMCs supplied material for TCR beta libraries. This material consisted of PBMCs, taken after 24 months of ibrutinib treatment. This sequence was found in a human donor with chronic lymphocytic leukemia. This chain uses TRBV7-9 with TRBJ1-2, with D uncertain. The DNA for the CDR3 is TGTGCCAGCAGCTTGGGTTGGGATCGTGGCTACACCTTC. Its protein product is CASSLGWDRGYTF.